Shown below are 10 T cell receptor beta chains from a single sample sequenced in a study of blood T cells in healthy people across ages. A second PCR of about 7 to 12 cycles used a sample-barcoded 5' primer and a J-beta primer mix. TCRdb itself ran the 5' RACE reads through MiXCR, one entry per CDR3 protein. The sample has about 640,000 distinct CDR3 sequences; under 65% are singletons. The sample taken for sequencing was blood. The receptors shown here come from a man in his sixties in good health.

The chain carries TRBV21-1 and TRBJ2-2; TRBD2 is the table's D call and was not checked against the DNA. TRBV21-1 is noted as a pseudogene. This CDR3 has 15 amino acids. CDR3 in DNA: TGTGCCAGCAGCAAAGGCGGAGGGAGCACCGGGGAGCTGTTTTTT. Its protein is CASSKGGGSTGELFF.

This clonotype occurred a few times. This chain links TRBV4-1 with TRBJ2-5; D is undetermined. The V gene's germline CDR1 is MGHRA and CDR2 YSYEKL. The CDR3 consists of 11 residues. V lost 3 bases and J lost 11, with 10 bases in between. CDR3 nucleotides: TGCGCCAGCAGCCACCGATCGGAGCAGTACTTC. As protein: CASSHRSEQYF.

The CDR3 sequence: CASRDGQSQETQYF. In DNA, the CDR3 is TGTGCCAGCAGAGACGGACAGTCACAAGAGACCCAGTACTTC. The chain carries TRBV6-6 and TRBJ2-5; D may be TRBD1 (6 bases). Germline-derived CDR1 and CDR2 are MNHNY and SVGAGI (reference sequence). The CDR3 length is 14 residues. The V gene lost 6 bases and the J gene lost 2 bases, with 13 bases spanning the gap.

This clonotype was seen a single time. The gene calls are TRBV29-1 and TRBJ1-3; D perhaps matches TRBD1 (5 bases). V was shortened by 7 bases and J by 2 bases, with 12 bases between the two germline ends. The CDR3 totals 13 residues. Per germline, CDR1 SQVTM and CDR2 ANQGSEA. For the CDR3, the DNA is TGCAGCGGGACAACCTGGCCTGGAAACACCATATATTTT. Translation: CSGTTWPGNTIYF.

The chain joins TRBV25-1 to TRBJ2-7; the D is unclear. Germline CDR1 is MGHDK and CDR2 is SYGVNS. The CDR3 consists of 12 residues. Trimming took off 6 bases at V and 2 bases at J, with 8 bases between the two ends. CDR3 coding DNA: TGTGCCAGCAGGGGAACTACCTACGAGCAGTACTTC. Translation: CASRGTTYEQYF.

This clonotype was recorded a few times. The CDR3 DNA follows: TGTGCCAGCAGAACCATAGCAACAGGGGGCGCGGACAAAAACATTCAGTACTTC. Translated: CASRTIATGGADKNIQYF. This chain joins TRBV6-1 and TRBJ2-4, with 9 bases aligning to TRBD1. The germline V gene has CDR1 MNHNS and CDR2 SASEGT. There are 18 residues in the CDR3. V lost 6 bases, J lost 3 bases, and 15 bases stayed unmatched.

CDR3 sequence reads: CSASDPSGGDTEAFF. CDR3 DNA: TGCAGTGCGAGCGACCCGAGCGGCGGGGACACTGAAGCTTTCTTT. J is TRBJ1-1 and V is TRBV20-1; no clear D. Germline V gene sequence: CDR1 DFQATT, CDR2 SNEGSKA (reference sequence). This CDR3 is built from 15 residues. With 6 bases removed from V and 3 bases from J, the gap between germline ends came to 20 bases.

This chain connects TRBV12-3 or TRBV12-4 to TRBJ2-1; D is ambiguous. V lost 6 bases and J 0 bases, leaving 15 bases between the germline ends. The CDR3 runs to 16 residues. The CDR3 DNA sequence: TGTGCCAGCAGCTCCCAACCCCGGAGCTCCTACAATGAGCAGTTCTTC. Protein: CASSSQPRSSYNEQFF.

This chain joins TRBV3-1 and TRBJ2-5; 14 bases match TRBD2. V lost 0 bases to trimming and J lost 2 bases; unmatched junction nucleotides: 5. Germline V lookup: CDR1 LGHDT, CDR2 YNNKEL (reference sequence). This CDR3 has 18 amino acids. The CDR3 DNA reads as TGTGCCAGCAGCCAAGATTATTGGACTAGCGGGGGGCAAGAGACCCAGTACTTC. Residues: CASSQDYWTSGGQETQYF.

This chain connects TRBV25-1 to TRBJ1-2, with D perhaps TRBD1 (5 bases). The germline CDR1 and CDR2 sequences are MGHDK and SYGVNS. CDR3 length equals 14 residues. V gave up 6 bases and J gave up 7 bases, with 18 bases separating them. CDR3 sequence (DNA): TGTGCCAGCAGCGCAACGGGACTGTACTCTGGCTACACCTTC. Protein product: CASSATGLYSGYTF.